Listed below are T cell receptor beta chains from one sample, sequenced in a study of OX40 agonist ivuxolimab in advanced cancers. Clones were read by immunoSEQ multiplex PCR, and TCRdb kept only the in-frame ones, dropping some. The data show more than 80,000 clones, around nine tenths seen once. Specimen: CD4+ or CD8+ T cells sorted from blood, collected in a trial of the OX40 agonist ivuxolimab. These receptors originate from an adult with an advanced solid tumor such as melanoma, head and neck, liver or kidney cancer. The CDR3 runs from the conserved cysteine through the conserved F or W. The order of the fields is J gene, clone size, D gene, V gene, CDR3 DNA, CDR3 protein. The D gene is left open where the match is weak. A row's size may be missing; if present it is once, few, many or a size class.

J gene: TRBJ2-1
clone size: -
D gene: TRBD2
V gene: TRBV7-6
CDR3 DNA: TGTGCCAGCAGTGACGGGAGGCAGGTGGGCAATGAGCAGTTCTTC
CDR3 protein: CASSDGRQVGNEQFF

J gene: TRBJ2-1
clone size: -
D gene: TRBD1
V gene: TRBV27
CDR3 DNA: TGTGCCAGCAGTTTCTACAGGGGTTCCTACAATGAGCAGTTCTTC
CDR3 protein: CASSFYRGSYNEQFF

J gene: TRBJ1-1
clone size: -
D gene: -
V gene: TRBV5-8
CDR3 DNA: TGTGCCAGCAGCTTCGACAGAAGGCCTTCCACTGAAGCTTTCTTT
CDR3 protein: CASSFDRRPSTEAFF

J gene: TRBJ2-5
clone size: -
D gene: -
V gene: TRBV7-2
CDR3 DNA: TGTGCCAGCAGCTTTGGACAGCAAGAGACCCAGTACTTC
CDR3 protein: CASSFGQQETQYF

J gene: TRBJ2-7
clone size: -
D gene: TRBD1
V gene: TRBV11-2
CDR3 DNA: TGTGCCAGCAGCCAAACCCAGACAGGGTCCTACGAGCAGTACTTC
CDR3 protein: CASSQTQTGSYEQYF

J gene: TRBJ1-1
clone size: -
D gene: -
V gene: TRBV19
CDR3 DNA: TGTGCCAGTAGGGGTGCGGGGCACGGGACTGAAGCTTTCTTT
CDR3 protein: CASRGAGHGTEAFF

J gene: TRBJ2-7
clone size: -
D gene: TRBD1
V gene: TRBV2
CDR3 DNA: TGTGCCAGCAGTGGGGACAGGCTCGGCTACGAGCAGTACTTC
CDR3 protein: CASSGDRLGYEQYF

J gene: TRBJ2-1
clone size: -
D gene: -
V gene: TRBV5-1
CDR3 DNA: TGCGCCAGCAGCCAGGACGGATGGTACGGGGACAATGAGCAGTTCTTC
CDR3 protein: CASSQDGWYGDNEQFF

J gene: TRBJ1-2
clone size: -
D gene: -
V gene: TRBV18
CDR3 DNA: TGTGCCAGCTCACCACGGGAGCCATTGAGCGGCTACACCTTC
CDR3 protein: CASSPREPLSGYTF

J gene: TRBJ2-3
clone size: -
D gene: -
V gene: TRBV21-1
CDR3 DNA: TGTGCCAGCAGCCCCGGGACTAGCCCAGATACGCAGTATTTT
CDR3 protein: CASSPGTSPDTQYF

J gene: TRBJ2-1
clone size: -
D gene: TRBD2
V gene: TRBV9
CDR3 DNA: TGTGCCAGCAGCGCTCTAGCCCCGCCGGGAGGTGAGCAGTTCTTC
CDR3 protein: CASSALAPPGGEQFF

J gene: TRBJ1-6
clone size: few
D gene: -
V gene: TRBV7-9
CDR3 DNA: TGTGCCAGCAGCTCTTCCTGGCAGGGAAGTTCACCCCTCCACTTT
CDR3 protein: CASSSSWQGSSPLHF

J gene: TRBJ2-5
clone size: -
D gene: -
V gene: TRBV11-3
CDR3 DNA: TGTGCCAGCAGCTTTGGGAGGCAGGAGACCCAGTACTTC
CDR3 protein: CASSFGRQETQYF

J gene: TRBJ2-7
clone size: -
D gene: -
V gene: TRBV21-1
CDR3 DNA: TGTGCCAGCAGCAAAGAAGGGGGCCCCTCCTACGAGCAGTACTTC
CDR3 protein: CASSKEGGPSYEQYF

J gene: TRBJ1-2
clone size: -
D gene: -
V gene: TRBV30
CDR3 DNA: TGTGCCTGGAGTTCCCCGAATTGGGGGCAGGGTGGCTACACCTTC
CDR3 protein: CAWSSPNWGQGGYTF

J gene: TRBJ2-3
clone size: -
D gene: TRBD2
V gene: TRBV29-1
CDR3 DNA: TGCAGCGTAGGGCGGGGGGGAGATACGCAGTATTTT
CDR3 protein: CSVGRGGDTQYF

J gene: TRBJ1-2
clone size: -
D gene: TRBD1
V gene: TRBV19
CDR3 DNA: TGTGCCAGTAGTACCTCCGGGACAGGGGGCACGGGCTATGGCTACACCTTC
CDR3 protein: CASSTSGTGGTGYGYTF

J gene: TRBJ2-5
clone size: -
D gene: -
V gene: TRBV18
CDR3 DNA: TGTGCCAGCTCATCTTCCGAACAAGTGGAGACCCAGTACTTC
CDR3 protein: CASSSSEQVETQYF

J gene: TRBJ1-6
clone size: -
D gene: TRBD1
V gene: TRBV25-1
CDR3 DNA: TGTGCCAGCAGTGGACAGGGTTTGTCACCCCTCCACTTT
CDR3 protein: CASSGQGLSPLHF

J gene: TRBJ1-2
clone size: -
D gene: -
V gene: TRBV6-5
CDR3 DNA: TGTGCCAGCAGCCGCGGAGAACACGGAGGCTACACCTTC
CDR3 protein: CASSRGEHGGYTF

J gene: TRBJ2-5
clone size: -
D gene: -
V gene: TRBV7-9
CDR3 DNA: TGTGCCAGCAGCTTAGAGGGGACCCAGTACTTC
CDR3 protein: CASSLEGTQYF

J gene: TRBJ2-5
clone size: -
D gene: TRBD1
V gene: TRBV19
CDR3 DNA: TGTGCCAGTAGTAGGGACAGACAAGAGACCCAGTACTTC
CDR3 protein: CASSRDRQETQYF

J gene: TRBJ2-2
clone size: -
D gene: TRBD1
V gene: TRBV18
CDR3 DNA: TGTGCCAGCTCACCACCGGGACAGCTGGGTCTGTTTTTT
CDR3 protein: CASSPPGQLGLFF

J gene: TRBJ2-3
clone size: -
D gene: TRBD2
V gene: TRBV11-2
CDR3 DNA: TGTGCCAGCAGCTTGATAGCGGGAGTACCAGATACGCAGTATTTT
CDR3 protein: CASSLIAGVPDTQYF

J gene: TRBJ1-2
clone size: -
D gene: TRBD1
V gene: TRBV5-5
CDR3 DNA: TGTGCCAGCAGCTTGGCCCCGGGACAGGGGTCTAGTGTCTATGGCTACACCTTC
CDR3 protein: CASSLAPGQGSSVYGYTF

J gene: TRBJ2-4
clone size: -
D gene: -
V gene: TRBV6-1
CDR3 DNA: TGTGCCAGCAGTGTTGGCGGCACAGGTGGGAGAAACATTCAGTACTTC
CDR3 protein: CASSVGGTGGRNIQYF

J gene: TRBJ2-3
clone size: -
D gene: -
V gene: TRBV7-2
CDR3 DNA: TGTGCCAGCAGCCTCACAGATACGCAGTATTTT
CDR3 protein: CASSLTDTQYF

J gene: TRBJ1-2
clone size: -
D gene: -
V gene: TRBV12-5
CDR3 DNA: TGTGCTAGTGGTTTGGGGATGGCACTTAACTATGGCTACACCTTC
CDR3 protein: CASGLGMALNYGYTF

J gene: TRBJ2-7
clone size: -
D gene: TRBD2
V gene: TRBV29-1
CDR3 DNA: TGCAGCGCCGTCGTCGGCGGGAGTTCTGGCGAGCAGTACTTC
CDR3 protein: CSAVVGGSSGEQYF

J gene: TRBJ2-2
clone size: -
D gene: -
V gene: TRBV10-1
CDR3 DNA: TGCGCCAGCAGTGAGGAAAGGACTGCGAACACCGGGGAGCTGTTTTTT
CDR3 protein: CASSEERTANTGELFF

J gene: TRBJ2-1
clone size: -
D gene: TRBD1
V gene: TRBV5-1
CDR3 DNA: TGCGCCAGCAGCTTGGCCCCGGGACAGGGAACCTACAATGAGCAGTTCTTC
CDR3 protein: CASSLAPGQGTYNEQFF

J gene: TRBJ2-7
clone size: -
D gene: TRBD2
V gene: TRBV27
CDR3 DNA: TGTGCCAGCAGTCGTGGGACTAGCGGAACCTACGAGCAGTACTTC
CDR3 protein: CASSRGTSGTYEQYF

J gene: TRBJ2-7
clone size: -
D gene: -
V gene: TRBV5-4
CDR3 DNA: TGTGCCAGCAGCTTGGGTGACGGGACCGAGCAGTACTTC
CDR3 protein: CASSLGDGTEQYF

J gene: TRBJ2-7
clone size: -
D gene: TRBD1
V gene: TRBV2
CDR3 DNA: TGTGCCAGCAGAACCGGGACAGGGGGCTACGAGCAGTACTTC
CDR3 protein: CASRTGTGGYEQYF

J gene: TRBJ2-6
clone size: -
D gene: -
V gene: TRBV7-2
CDR3 DNA: TGTGCCAGCAGCTTAGGGGCGTCTGGGGCCAACGTCCTGACTTTC
CDR3 protein: CASSLGASGANVLTF

J gene: TRBJ1-6
clone size: once
D gene: -
V gene: TRBV9
CDR3 DNA: TGTGCCAGCAGCGTAGACACGAGGGGGAATTCACCCCTCCACTTT
CDR3 protein: CASSVDTRGNSPLHF

J gene: TRBJ1-2
clone size: -
D gene: -
V gene: TRBV2
CDR3 DNA: TGTGCCAGCAAGGTAGATAGAGATAGGTATGGCTACACCTTC
CDR3 protein: CASKVDRDRYGYTF

J gene: TRBJ1-6
clone size: few
D gene: -
V gene: TRBV5-4
CDR3 DNA: TGTGCCAGCAGCTTTCAGGGTTGGGATTCACCCCTCCACTTT
CDR3 protein: CASSFQGWDSPLHF

J gene: TRBJ2-4
clone size: -
D gene: -
V gene: TRBV4-1
CDR3 DNA: TGCGCCAGCAGCCAAGAACACCCGTTAGCCAAAAACATTCAGTACTTC
CDR3 protein: CASSQEHPLAKNIQYF

J gene: TRBJ1-1
clone size: -
D gene: -
V gene: TRBV19
CDR3 DNA: TGTGCCAGTACCTCCTCGGAGGGGGTGGGCACTGAAGCTTTCTTT
CDR3 protein: CASTSSEGVGTEAFF

J gene: TRBJ1-2
clone size: -
D gene: -
V gene: TRBV4-2
CDR3 DNA: TGTGCCAGCAGCCAAGATTTGGGGGGCGCAGGGGGCTACACCTTC
CDR3 protein: CASSQDLGGAGGYTF

J gene: TRBJ2-7
clone size: -
D gene: -
V gene: TRBV6-5
CDR3 DNA: TGTGCCAGCAGTTACTCGAGGCGCGACCACGAGCAGTACTTC
CDR3 protein: CASSYSRRDHEQYF

J gene: TRBJ2-1
clone size: -
D gene: -
V gene: TRBV20-1
CDR3 DNA: TGCAGTGCAGACGACAGCAATGAGCAGTTCTTC
CDR3 protein: CSADDSNEQFF

J gene: TRBJ2-3
clone size: -
D gene: -
V gene: TRBV7-2
CDR3 DNA: TGTGCCAGCAGGGCCCCAAGCACAGATACGCAGTATTTT
CDR3 protein: CASRAPSTDTQYF

J gene: TRBJ2-7
clone size: -
D gene: TRBD1
V gene: TRBV18
CDR3 DNA: TGTGCCAGCTCGGCCGGGACAGGCGCCGAGCAGTACTTC
CDR3 protein: CASSAGTGAEQYF

J gene: TRBJ2-7
clone size: -
D gene: -
V gene: TRBV7-2
CDR3 DNA: TGTGCCAGCAGCTTAGTAGCAAGCCACGAGCAGTACTTC
CDR3 protein: CASSLVASHEQYF